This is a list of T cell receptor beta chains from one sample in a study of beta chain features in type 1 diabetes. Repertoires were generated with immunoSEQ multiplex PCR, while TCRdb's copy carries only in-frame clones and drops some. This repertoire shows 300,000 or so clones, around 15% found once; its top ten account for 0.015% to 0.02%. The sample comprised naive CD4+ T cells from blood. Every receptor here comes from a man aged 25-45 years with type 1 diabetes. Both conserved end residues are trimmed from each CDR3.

CDR3aa: ASGGSSYNEQF
j_gene: TRBJ2-1
v_gene: TRBV6-6

CDR3aa: ASSLVASISYEQY
j_gene: TRBJ2-7
v_gene: TRBV5-6

CDR3aa: ASSQESLYQPQH
j_gene: TRBJ1-5
v_gene: TRBV4-2

CDR3aa: ASSQRGWETGELF
j_gene: TRBJ2-2
v_gene: TRBV14

CDR3aa: ASSLRGQPETQY
j_gene: TRBJ2-5
v_gene: TRBV5-1

CDR3aa: ASSLDTGLTF
j_gene: TRBJ2-1
v_gene: TRBV28

CDR3aa: ASSTDRGANYGYT
j_gene: TRBJ1-2
v_gene: TRBV19

CDR3aa: ASSSSVRGTEAF
j_gene: TRBJ1-1
v_gene: TRBV28

CDR3aa: ASSMDLRNEQF
j_gene: TRBJ2-1
v_gene: TRBV4-2

CDR3aa: ASSLDLAGGEQF
j_gene: TRBJ2-1
v_gene: TRBV5-4

CDR3aa: AWSVHSGYNEQF
j_gene: TRBJ2-1
v_gene: TRBV30

CDR3aa: ASSLSSGLRYNEQF
j_gene: TRBJ2-1
v_gene: TRBV28

CDR3aa: ASSTLTPGHTEAF
j_gene: TRBJ1-1
v_gene: TRBV28

CDR3aa: ATRGTGNTDTQY
j_gene: TRBJ2-3
v_gene: TRBV18

CDR3aa: ASRLPTGTGGDYGYT
j_gene: TRBJ1-2
v_gene: TRBV7-9

CDR3aa: ASSPRESEAF
j_gene: TRBJ1-1
v_gene: TRBV18

CDR3aa: ASEGLSDTQY
j_gene: TRBJ2-3
v_gene: TRBV28

CDR3aa: ASSQLGQVNTGELF
j_gene: TRBJ2-2
v_gene: TRBV4-1

CDR3aa: ASSLPGGLNTEAF
j_gene: TRBJ1-1
v_gene: TRBV7-3

CDR3aa: AISERSSGSSYEQY
j_gene: TRBJ2-7
v_gene: TRBV10-3

CDR3aa: ASSLALDLRHEQF
j_gene: TRBJ2-1
v_gene: TRBV5-1

CDR3aa: ASSVGVGAYTDTQY
j_gene: TRBJ2-3
v_gene: TRBV9

CDR3aa: ATTRGGGRKDEQY
j_gene: TRBJ2-7
v_gene: TRBV15

CDR3aa: ASSLFPGPGETQY
j_gene: TRBJ2-5
v_gene: TRBV7-3

CDR3aa: ASSDGTDSYNEQF
j_gene: TRBJ2-1
v_gene: TRBV5-1

CDR3aa: AISESAGRRGNYGYT
j_gene: TRBJ1-2
v_gene: TRBV10-3

CDR3aa: ASCGGAGANVLT
j_gene: TRBJ2-6
v_gene: TRBV5-1

CDR3aa: ASSLEGGTGELF
j_gene: TRBJ2-2
v_gene: TRBV5-1